This T cell receptor (beta chain) was retrieved from a study of T cells after yellow fever vaccination. General observations from the study: Subsequent booster samples again held most clones from primary vaccination (under 98% CD4, roughly 91% CD8).

Germline V CDR1 and CDR2: ENHRY, SYGVKD. V was pared by 0 bases and J by 4 bases, with 5 bases of the junction left unmatched. The CDR3 runs to 16 residues. Each CDR3 protein is one row after TCRdb ran MiXCR on the 5' RACE reads. The sample lists about 350,000 distinct CDR3 sequences, approximately 8% occurring once. This clonotype was seen a handful of times. Antigen specificity is unknown. The sequence came from a man younger than 35 who received the YFV17D yellow fever vaccine. The J gene is TRBJ2-1, the V gene TRBV10-3; TRBD2 aligns across 8 bases. The sequencing used PBMCs, collected about 49 days after the first yellow fever vaccination. This CDR3 is CAISESVTSAYNEQFF. The CDR3 nucleotides read TGTGCCATCAGTGAGTCGGTGACTAGCGCGTACAATGAGCAGTTCTTC.